This T cell receptor (beta chain) was found in a study of blood T cell repertoires in COVID-19 (dated by TCRdb to the early 2020s). Context from the whole study: Samples covering the acute and convalescent phases of COVID-19 were provided by collaborators in the United States, Italy and Spain. The material from the prospective study consisted of cDNA or gDNA derived from T cells, B-cell-depleted T cells, or PBMCs. Deeply sampled blood TCRbeta repertoires from subjects exposed to, actively infected with, or recovered from COVID-19 were included in the dataset. The repertoires were released in a freely available public database intended as a resource for research on the immune response to SARS-CoV-2. Samples were obtained from the ongoing ImmuneRACE study (first 160 participants) and from over a thousand subjects provided by 6 global collaborators. Nearly every sample came with metadata listing a de-identified subject ID, COVID-19 status, age in years and sex. Where available, HLA class I and class II types were obtained from metadata supplied by the sample provider rather than from assay-based typing. What the authors observed across the whole study: The quantity of clinical and demographic metadata differed by source and by participant and was supplied without curation.

TCRbeta CDR3 regions were amplified from genomic DNA by means of the immunoSEQ Assay, a bias-controlled multiplex PCR. Processing in the source paper ran as follows. The number of nucleated cells in each sample was estimated by amplification of reference gene primers within the assay. To quantify the absolute abundance of each unique TCRbeta CDR3 rearrangement, sequence reads were collapsed and filtered. For each sample, productive Simpson clonality was calculated by taking the square root of Simpson's diversity index across productive rearrangements. The source is immuneACCESS, and TCRdb retained only in-frame sequences with V and J called. Part of the clones is not carried over; for the studies checked, unresolved V genes explain less than half of this, and the remainder is unexplained. V, J and clone size derive from that table, while D and trimming were established from the DNA sequence. The sample table records around 200,000 clones; approximately 86% of these occur just once. The ten largest clones represent less than 3% of the sample.

Turning to this clone: Its binding antigen is unknown. Qualities for individual bases were not recorded, and no much larger clone is one base off. Other DNA sequences from this sample encode an identical CDR3 as well.

The collaborating institutions used their own protocols to collect whole blood in K2EDTA tubes. For TCRbeta analysis, collaborators shipped samples as frozen whole blood, isolated PBMCs, or DNA extracted from either of those sample types. CDR1 and CDR2, looked up from the germline V gene (reference sequence), are MNHEY and SMNVEV. The CDR3 numbers 15 residues from cysteine through phenylalanine. Only the CDR3 DNA is retained, 45 bases long and in frame from the first base. V trim: 6 bases; J trim: 1 base; unmatched bases: 6. The sequence links TRBV27 to TRBJ2-1, with TRBD1 identical over 7 junction bases. The clonotype was recovered from a man aged 35 to 55 with active or convalescent COVID-19. What was sequenced was peripheral blood. CDR3 protein: CASSLRQGSYNEQFF. The DNA sequence is as follows: TGTGCCAGCAGCTTGAGACAGGGTTCCTACAATGAGCAGTTCTTC.